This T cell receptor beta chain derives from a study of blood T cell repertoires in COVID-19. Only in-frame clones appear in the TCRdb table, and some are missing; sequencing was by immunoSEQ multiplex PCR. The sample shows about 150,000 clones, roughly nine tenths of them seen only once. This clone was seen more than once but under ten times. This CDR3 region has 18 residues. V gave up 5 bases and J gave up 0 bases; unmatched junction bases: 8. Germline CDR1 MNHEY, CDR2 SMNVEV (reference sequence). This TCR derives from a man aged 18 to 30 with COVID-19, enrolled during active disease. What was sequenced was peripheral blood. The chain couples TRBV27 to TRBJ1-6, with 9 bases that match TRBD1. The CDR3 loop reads CASSPWGTGSSYNSPLHF. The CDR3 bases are TGTGCCAGCAGTCCATGGGGGACAGGGAGCTCCTATAATTCACCCCTCCACTTT.